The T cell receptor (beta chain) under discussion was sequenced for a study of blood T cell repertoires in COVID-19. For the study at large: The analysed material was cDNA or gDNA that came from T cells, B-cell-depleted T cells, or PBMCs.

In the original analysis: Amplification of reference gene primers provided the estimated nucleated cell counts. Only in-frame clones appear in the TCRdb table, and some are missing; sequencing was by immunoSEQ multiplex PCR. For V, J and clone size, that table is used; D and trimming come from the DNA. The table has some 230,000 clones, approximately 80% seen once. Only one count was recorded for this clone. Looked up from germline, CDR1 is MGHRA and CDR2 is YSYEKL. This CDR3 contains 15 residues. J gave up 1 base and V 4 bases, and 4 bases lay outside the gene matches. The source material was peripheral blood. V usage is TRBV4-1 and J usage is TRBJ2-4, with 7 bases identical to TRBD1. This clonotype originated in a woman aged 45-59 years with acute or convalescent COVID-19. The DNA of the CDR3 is TGCGCCAGCAGCCCGGAACAGGGGGCCAAAAACATTCAGTACTTC. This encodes CASSPEQGAKNIQYF.